The 9 T cell receptor beta chains listed next were all sequenced from one sample in a study of CXCR3-negative and CXCR3-positive naive CD8 T cells. TRB cDNA was prepared as libraries by UMI-labeled 5' RACE. TCRdb re-called the 5' RACE reads; every CDR3 protein appears as one record, without DNA. Here the sample table reports some 38,000 distinct CDR3 sequences. The material sequenced was memory CD8+ T cells from blood. Receptors were obtained from a human donor in good health. Some clones in this sample may be carry-over from other donors' samples.

The V and J genes are TRBV25-1 and TRBJ1-4. The CDR3 has 14 residues. The germline gives CDR1 MGHDK, CDR2 SYGVNS. Here the CDR3 reads CASSDRATNEKLFF.

The chain joins TRBV7-8 to TRBJ2-2; TCRdb reports TRBD1, a call that lacks DNA to check it against. CDR1 and CDR2 from the germline V gene are SGHVS and FQNEAQ. The CDR3 is 12 residues long. This CDR3 reads CAGTLGTGELFF.

The chain is built from TRBV4-1 and TRBJ1-1; checking the TCRdb D call of TRBD1 is not possible without DNA. Germline-derived CDR1 and CDR2 are MGHRA and YSYEKL. CDR3 size: 17 residues. The CDR3 loop is CASSHDKTGALNTEAFF.

The chain has TRBV7-9 and TRBJ2-5; TCRdb's D call, TRBD2, is unchecked because there is no DNA. The V gene's germline CDR1 is SEHNR and CDR2 FQNEAQ (reference sequence). This CDR3 is built from 17 residues. CDR3 in amino acids: CASSPATSGGAWETQYF.

The chain employs TRBV29-1 and TRBJ2-7; TCRdb's D gene call, TRBD1, goes unchecked for lack of DNA. Germline V gives CDR1 SQVTM, CDR2 ANQGSEA. CDR3 length equals 12 residues. This CDR3 reads CSVEVRGYEQYF.

CDR3 region: CSVESSASGGNFGETQYF. The chain is built from TRBV29-1 and TRBJ2-5; TCRdb selects TRBD2, and the lack of DNA leaves this call unchecked. Per the germline V gene, CDR1 is SQVTM and CDR2 is ANQGSEA. The CDR3 has 18 amino acids.

The chain recombines TRBV27 with TRBJ1-1; the TCRdb D gene call, TRBD1, has no DNA to confirm it. From germline, CDR1 is MNHEY and CDR2 SMNVEV (reference sequence). The length of the CDR3 is 13 residues. The CDR3 sequence: CASSKTGNTEAFF.

The chain's CDR3 is CASGYGGNQPQHF. The rearrangement links TRBV6-5 to TRBJ1-5; without DNA, the TCRdb call of TRBD1 cannot be checked. This CDR3 is built from 13 residues. Germline V lookup: CDR1 MNHEY, CDR2 SVGAGI.

The V gene is TRBV4-3, the J gene TRBJ2-7. The CDR3 contains 14 residues. Germline V CDR1 and CDR2: LGHNA, YSLEER. The chain's CDR3 is CASSQVASSYEQYF.